This T cell receptor beta chain was documented in a study of blood T cell repertoires in COVID-19. Study information: Sites in the United States, Italy and Spain provided acute and convalescent COVID-19 samples.

CDR1 and CDR2 (germline): MDHEN, SYDVKM. J was trimmed by 3 bases and V by 4 bases; bases with no gene match: 0. The CDR3 consists of 12 residues. Profiled with immunoSEQ multiplex PCR; TCRdb holds only in-frame clones, not every one. The repertoire holds hundreds of thousands of clones, with more than 75% as singletons. Sequencing was done on a sample of PBMCs or T cells enriched from blood (not recorded which). The chain couples TRBV28 to TRBJ2-7; 7 bases line up with TRBD1. The source of this sequence is a woman between 50 and 59 years old who had recovered from COVID-19. The CDR3 spells CASSSGGYEQYF. The CDR3 coding sequence is TGTGCCAGCAGTTCAGGGGGCTACGAGCAGTACTTC.